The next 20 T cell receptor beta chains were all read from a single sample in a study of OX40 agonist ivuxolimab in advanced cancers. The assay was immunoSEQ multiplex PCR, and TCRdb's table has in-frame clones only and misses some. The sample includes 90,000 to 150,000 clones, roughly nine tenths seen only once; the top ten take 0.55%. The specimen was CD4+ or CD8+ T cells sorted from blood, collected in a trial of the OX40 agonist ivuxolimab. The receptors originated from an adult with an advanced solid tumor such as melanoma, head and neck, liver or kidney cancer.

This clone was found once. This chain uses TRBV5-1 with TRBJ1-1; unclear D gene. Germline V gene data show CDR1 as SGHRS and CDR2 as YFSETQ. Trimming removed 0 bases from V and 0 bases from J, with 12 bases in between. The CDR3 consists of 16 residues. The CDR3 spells CASSLEGTDMNTEAFF. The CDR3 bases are TGCGCCAGCAGCTTGGAAGGAACAGACATGAACACTGAAGCTTTCTTT.

CDR3 in amino acids: CASSSPGLAGGPSTDTQYF. CDR3 sequence (DNA): TGTGCCAGCAGCTCGCCGGGACTAGCGGGGGGCCCGAGCACAGATACGCAGTATTTT. The chain joins TRBV13 to TRBJ2-3, with TRBD2 identical over 15 bases. CDR1 is PRHDT, CDR2 FYEKMQ, per germline (reference sequence). The CDR3 runs 19 residues. J lost 0 bases, V lost 4 bases, and 8 bases had no gene match.

The chain's CDR3 is CASSQVAQGRVTEAFF. The CDR3, as DNA: TGCGCCAGCAGCCAAGTTGCTCAGGGGAGGGTCACTGAAGCTTTCTTT. V and J are TRBV4-3 and TRBJ1-1, with a tentative D call TRBD1 (6 bases). The ends were cut back, 1 base at V and 4 bases at J, with 16 bases in the middle. The CDR3 is 16 amino acids. From germline, CDR1 is LGHNA and CDR2 YSLEER.

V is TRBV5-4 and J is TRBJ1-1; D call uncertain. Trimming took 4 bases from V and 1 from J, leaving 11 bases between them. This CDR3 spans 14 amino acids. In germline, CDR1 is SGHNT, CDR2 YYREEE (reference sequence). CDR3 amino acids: CASSLEGGNTEAFF. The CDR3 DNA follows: TGTGCCAGCAGCCTCGAGGGAGGGAACACTGAAGCTTTCTTT.

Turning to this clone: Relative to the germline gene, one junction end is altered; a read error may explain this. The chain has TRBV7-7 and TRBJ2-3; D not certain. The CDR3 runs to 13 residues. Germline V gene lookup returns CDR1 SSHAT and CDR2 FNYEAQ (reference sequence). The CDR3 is CASSLDRTDTQYF. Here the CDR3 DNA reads TGTGCTAGCAGCTTAGACCGCACAGATACGCAGTATTTT. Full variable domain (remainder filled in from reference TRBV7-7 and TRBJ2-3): GAGVSQSPRYKVTKRGQDVTLRCDPISSHATLYWYQQALGQGPEFLTYFNYEAQPDKSGLPSDRFSAERPEGSISTLTIQRTEQRDSAMYRCASSLDRTDTQYFGPGTRLTVL.

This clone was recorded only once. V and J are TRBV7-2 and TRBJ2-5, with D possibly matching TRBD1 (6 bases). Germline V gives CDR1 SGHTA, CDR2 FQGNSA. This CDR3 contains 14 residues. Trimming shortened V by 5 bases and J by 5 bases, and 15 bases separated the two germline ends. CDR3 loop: CASSRRPQGETQYF. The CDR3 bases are TGTGCCAGCAGCCGCCGGCCCCAGGGGGAGACCCAGTACTTC.

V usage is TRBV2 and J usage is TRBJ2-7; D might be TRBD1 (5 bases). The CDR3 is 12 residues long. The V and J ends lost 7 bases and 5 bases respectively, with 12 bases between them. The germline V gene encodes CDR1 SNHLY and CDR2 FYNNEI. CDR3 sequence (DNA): TGTGCCAGCAAATCCAGGGCGCACGAGCAGTACTTC. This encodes CASKSRAHEQYF.

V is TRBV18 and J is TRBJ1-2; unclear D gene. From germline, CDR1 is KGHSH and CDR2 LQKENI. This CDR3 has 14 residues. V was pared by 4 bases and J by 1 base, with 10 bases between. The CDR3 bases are TGTGCCAGCTCACTGGGCGGTTTTAACTATGGCTACACCTTC. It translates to CASSLGGFNYGYTF.

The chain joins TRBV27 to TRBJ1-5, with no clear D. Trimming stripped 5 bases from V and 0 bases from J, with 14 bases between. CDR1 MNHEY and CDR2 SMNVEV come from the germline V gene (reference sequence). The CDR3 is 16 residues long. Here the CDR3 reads CASSPAGTYSNQPQHF. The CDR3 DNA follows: TGTGCCAGCAGTCCAGCGGGCACCTATAGCAATCAGCCCCAGCATTTT.

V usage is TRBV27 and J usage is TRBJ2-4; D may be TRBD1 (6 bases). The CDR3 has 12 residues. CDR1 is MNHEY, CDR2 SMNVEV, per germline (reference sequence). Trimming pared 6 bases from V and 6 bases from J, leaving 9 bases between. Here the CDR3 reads CASRDRTNIQYF. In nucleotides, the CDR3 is TGTGCCAGCAGGGACAGAACAAACATTCAGTACTTC.

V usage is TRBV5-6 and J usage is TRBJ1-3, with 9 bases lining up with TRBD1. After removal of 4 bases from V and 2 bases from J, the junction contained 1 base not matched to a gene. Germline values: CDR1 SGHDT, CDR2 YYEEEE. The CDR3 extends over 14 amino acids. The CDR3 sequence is CASSHRGPGNTIYF. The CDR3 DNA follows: TGTGCCAGCAGCCACAGGGGGCCTGGAAACACCATATATTTT.

CDR3 loop: CAWRGTVGNTIYF. CDR3 DNA sequence: TGTGCCTGGAGGGGGACAGTAGGAAACACCATATATTTT. This chain uses TRBV30 with TRBJ1-3; 7 bases line up with TRBD1. The CDR3 sequence is 13 residues long. The V gene's germline CDR1 is GTSNPN and CDR2 SVGIG (reference sequence). Trimming cost V 3 bases and J 4 bases; bases outside gene matches: 3. Filled out from reference TRBV30 and TRBJ1-3, the complete variable domain reads SQTIHQWPATLVQPVGSPLSLECTVEGTSNPNLYWYRQAAGRGLQLLFYSVGIGQISSEVPQNLSASRPQDRQFILSSKKLLLSDSGFYLCAWRGTVGNTIYFGEGSWLTVV.

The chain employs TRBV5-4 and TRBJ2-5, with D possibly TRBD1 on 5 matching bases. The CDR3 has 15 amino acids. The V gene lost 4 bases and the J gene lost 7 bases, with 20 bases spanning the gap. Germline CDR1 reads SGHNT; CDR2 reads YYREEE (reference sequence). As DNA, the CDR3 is TGTGCCAGCAGCAGCGATGCGACAGCCGTCGGGACCCAGTACTTC. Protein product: CASSSDATAVGTQYF.

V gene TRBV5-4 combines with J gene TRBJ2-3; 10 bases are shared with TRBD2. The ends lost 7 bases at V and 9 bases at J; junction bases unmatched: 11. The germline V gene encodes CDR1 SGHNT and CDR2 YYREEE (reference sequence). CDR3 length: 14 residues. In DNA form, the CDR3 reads TGTGCCAGCGCTTTCGGAGCGGGGGGGGAAACGCAGTATTTT. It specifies CASAFGAGGETQYF. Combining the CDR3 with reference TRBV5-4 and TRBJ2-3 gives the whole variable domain ETGVTQSPTHLIKTRGQQVTLRCSSQSGHNTVSWYQQALGQGPQFIFQYYREEENGRGNFPPRFSGLQFPNYSSELNVNALELDDSALYLCASAFGAGGETQYFGPGTRLTVL.

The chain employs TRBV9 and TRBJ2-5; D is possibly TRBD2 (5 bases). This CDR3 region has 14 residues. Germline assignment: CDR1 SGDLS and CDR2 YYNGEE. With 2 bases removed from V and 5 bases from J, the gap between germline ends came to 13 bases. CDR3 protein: CASSVTVRGETQYF. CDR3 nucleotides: TGTGCCAGCAGCGTGACTGTAAGAGGGGAGACCCAGTACTTC.

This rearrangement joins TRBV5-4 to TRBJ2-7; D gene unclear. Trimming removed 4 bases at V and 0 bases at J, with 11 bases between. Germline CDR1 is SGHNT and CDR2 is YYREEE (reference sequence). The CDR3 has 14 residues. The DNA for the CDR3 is TGTGCCAGCAGCGCGGATCTGGGCTCCTACGAGCAGTACTTC. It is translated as CASSADLGSYEQYF.

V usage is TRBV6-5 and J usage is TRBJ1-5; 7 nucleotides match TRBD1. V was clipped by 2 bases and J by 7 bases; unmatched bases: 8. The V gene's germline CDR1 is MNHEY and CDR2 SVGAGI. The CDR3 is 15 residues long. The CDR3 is CASSYNGDSGQPQHF. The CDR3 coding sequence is TGTGCCAGCAGTTACAATGGGGACAGCGGACAGCCCCAGCATTTT.

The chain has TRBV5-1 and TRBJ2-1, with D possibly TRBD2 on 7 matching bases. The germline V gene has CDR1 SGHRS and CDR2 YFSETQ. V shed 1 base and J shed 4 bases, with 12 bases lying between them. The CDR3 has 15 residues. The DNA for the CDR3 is TGCGCCAGCAGCTTGTCAGGGGAGGGATACAATGAGCAGTTCTTC. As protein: CASSLSGEGYNEQFF.

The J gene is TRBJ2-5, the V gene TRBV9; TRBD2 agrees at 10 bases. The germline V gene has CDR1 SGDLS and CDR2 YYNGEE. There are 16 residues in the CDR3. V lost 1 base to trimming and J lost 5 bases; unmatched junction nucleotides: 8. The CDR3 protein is CASSVLAGDRGETQYF. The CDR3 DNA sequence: TGTGCCAGCAGCGTACTAGCGGGGGACCGAGGGGAGACCCAGTACTTC.

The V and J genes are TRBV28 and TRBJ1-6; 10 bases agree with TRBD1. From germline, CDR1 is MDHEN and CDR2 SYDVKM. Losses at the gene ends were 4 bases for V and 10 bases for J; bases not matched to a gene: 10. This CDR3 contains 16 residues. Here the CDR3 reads CASSSLGQGGLSPLHF. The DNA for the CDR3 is TGTGCCAGCAGTTCCCTAGGACAGGGGGGACTCTCACCCCTCCACTTT.